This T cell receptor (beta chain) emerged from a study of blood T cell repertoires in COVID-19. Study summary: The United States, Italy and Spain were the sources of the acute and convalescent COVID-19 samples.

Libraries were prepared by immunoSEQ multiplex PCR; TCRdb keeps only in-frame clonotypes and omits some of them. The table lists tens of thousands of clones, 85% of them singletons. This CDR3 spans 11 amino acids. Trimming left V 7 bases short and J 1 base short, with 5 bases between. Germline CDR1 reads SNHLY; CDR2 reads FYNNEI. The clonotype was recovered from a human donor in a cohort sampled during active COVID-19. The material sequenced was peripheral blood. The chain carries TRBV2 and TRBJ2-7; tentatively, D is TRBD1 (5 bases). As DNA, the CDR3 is TGTGCCAGCACAGGGTCCTACGAGCAGTACTTC. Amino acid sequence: CASTGSYEQYF. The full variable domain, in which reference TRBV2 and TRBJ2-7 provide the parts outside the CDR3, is EPEVTQTPSHQVTQMGQEVILRCVPISNHLYFYWYRQILGQKVEFLVSFYNNEISEKSEIFDDQFSVERPDGSNFTLKIRSTKLEDSAMYFCASTGSYEQYFGPGTRLTVT.